A selection of T cell receptor beta chains follows, all from one sample in a study of shared clonotypes between healthy human individuals. Profiled with immunoSEQ multiplex PCR; TCRdb holds only in-frame clones, not every one. The sample has some 1.5 million clones, approximately 98% seen once. Sequenced input: naive CD4+ T cells sorted from blood. The source is a man aged 25-40 years in good health. Both conserved end residues are part of each CDR3. Each record gives: J gene, clone size, D gene, V gene, CDR3 protein, CDR3 DNA. A D gene is named only where the DNA matches it firmly. Rows may omit the clone size; those that give it use once, few, many or a size class.

j_gene: TRBJ1-4; abundance: NA; d_gene: NA; v_gene: TRBV7-9; CDR3aa: CASSLGGRSREKLFF; CDR3nt: TGTGCCAGCAGCTTAGGTGGCCGCTCCCGCGAAAAACTGTTTTTT
j_gene: TRBJ2-2; abundance: NA; d_gene: TRBD1; v_gene: TRBV9; CDR3aa: CASSAGDRRSGELFF; CDR3nt: TGTGCCAGCAGCGCTGGGGACAGGAGGTCCGGGGAGCTGTTTTTT
j_gene: TRBJ2-7; abundance: NA; d_gene: NA; v_gene: TRBV27; CDR3aa: CASSFRRNGGEQYF; CDR3nt: TGTGCCAGCAGTTTTCGGAGGAACGGCGGGGAGCAGTACTTC
j_gene: TRBJ1-2; abundance: NA; d_gene: NA; v_gene: TRBV2; CDR3aa: CASTPMRGNYGYTF; CDR3nt: TGTGCCAGCACCCCTATGAGGGGGAACTATGGCTACACCTTC
j_gene: TRBJ1-3; abundance: NA; d_gene: NA; v_gene: TRBV30; CDR3aa: CAWRLASGNTIYF; CDR3nt: TGTGCCTGGAGGCTTGCCTCTGGAAACACCATATATTTT
j_gene: TRBJ2-7; abundance: NA; d_gene: NA; v_gene: TRBV6-5; CDR3aa: CASSRGGGGSYEQYF; CDR3nt: TGTGCCAGCAGTCGTGGGGGCGGGGGCTCCTACGAGCAGTACTTC
j_gene: TRBJ2-5; abundance: once; d_gene: NA; v_gene: TRBV7-6; CDR3aa: CASSLAMGLETQYF; CDR3nt: TGTGCCAGCAGCTTAGCAATGGGCCTAGAGACCCAGTACTTC
j_gene: TRBJ1-1; abundance: NA; d_gene: NA; v_gene: TRBV5-1; CDR3aa: CASSASPGWNTEAFF; CDR3nt: TGCGCCAGCAGCGCTTCGCCCGGGTGGAACACTGAAGCTTTCTTT
j_gene: TRBJ2-1; abundance: NA; d_gene: TRBD2; v_gene: TRBV5-6; CDR3aa: CASSLQALAGNEQFF; CDR3nt: TGTGCCAGCAGCCTGCAAGCACTAGCGGGGAATGAGCAGTTCTTC
j_gene: TRBJ2-7; abundance: NA; d_gene: NA; v_gene: TRBV7-9; CDR3aa: CASSSRRSYEQYF; CDR3nt: TGTGCCAGCAGCTCAAGACGTTCCTACGAGCAGTACTTC
j_gene: TRBJ1-4; abundance: NA; d_gene: NA; v_gene: TRBV27; CDR3aa: CASSPIPAGEKLFF; CDR3nt: TGTGCCAGCAGTCCGATCCCCGCGGGTGAAAAACTGTTTTTT
j_gene: TRBJ2-7; abundance: NA; d_gene: NA; v_gene: TRBV5-1; CDR3aa: CASSLGLMSGEQYF; CDR3nt: TGCGCCAGCAGCTTGGGACTAATGTCAGGCGAGCAGTACTTC
j_gene: TRBJ1-1; abundance: NA; d_gene: NA; v_gene: TRBV11-2; CDR3aa: CASSLDLRGAGEAFF; CDR3nt: TGTGCCAGCAGCTTAGATCTAAGAGGGGCGGGTGAAGCTTTCTTT
j_gene: TRBJ2-3; abundance: NA; d_gene: NA; v_gene: TRBV27; CDR3aa: CASSPGGFGTDTQYF; CDR3nt: TGTGCCAGCAGCCCTGGGGGGTTTGGCACAGATACGCAGTATTTT
j_gene: TRBJ1-5; abundance: NA; d_gene: NA; v_gene: TRBV28; CDR3aa: CASSLGRAGDQPQHF; CDR3nt: TGTGCCAGCAGTCTAGGGAGGGCCGGAGATCAGCCCCAGCATTTT
j_gene: TRBJ1-2; abundance: NA; d_gene: NA; v_gene: TRBV30; CDR3aa: CAWSRGGLDYGYTF; CDR3nt: TGTGCCTGGAGCCGCGGGGGGCTGGACTATGGCTACACCTTC
j_gene: TRBJ2-7; abundance: once; d_gene: NA; v_gene: TRBV5-1; CDR3aa: CASSLGVQGEQYF; CDR3nt: TGCGCCAGCAGCTTGGGAGTACAAGGCGAGCAGTACTTC
j_gene: TRBJ2-3; abundance: NA; d_gene: NA; v_gene: TRBV11-2; CDR3aa: CASSLDSGLEQYF; CDR3nt: TGTGCCAGCAGCTTAGATTCGGGGTTGGAGCAGTATTTT
j_gene: TRBJ1-1; abundance: NA; d_gene: NA; v_gene: TRBV18; CDR3aa: CASSRGLERGSEAFF; CDR3nt: TGTGCCAGCTCACGTGGACTCGAACGTGGCTCTGAAGCTTTCTTT
j_gene: TRBJ2-7; abundance: NA; d_gene: NA; v_gene: TRBV7-9; CDR3aa: CASSLGPAHGDEQYF; CDR3nt: TGTGCCAGCAGCTTAGGGCCAGCCCACGGGGACGAGCAGTACTTC
j_gene: TRBJ2-3; abundance: NA; d_gene: NA; v_gene: TRBV7-9; CDR3aa: CASSFSGDTQYF; CDR3nt: TGTGCCAGCAGCTTTAGCGGAGATACGCAGTATTTT
j_gene: TRBJ2-7; abundance: NA; d_gene: TRBD2; v_gene: TRBV7-7; CDR3aa: CASSAAGGYEQYF; CDR3nt: TGTGCTAGCAGCGCTGCGGGGGGCTACGAGCAGTACTTC
j_gene: TRBJ2-7; abundance: NA; d_gene: NA; v_gene: TRBV20-1; CDR3aa: CSAGAGAQYF; CDR3nt: TGCAGTGCCGGGGCGGGGGCGCAGTACTTC
j_gene: TRBJ1-1; abundance: NA; d_gene: NA; v_gene: TRBV30; CDR3aa: CAWRLRENTEAFF; CDR3nt: TGTGCCTGGAGACTCAGGGAGAACACTGAAGCTTTCTTT
j_gene: TRBJ2-7; abundance: NA; d_gene: TRBD2; v_gene: TRBV5-4; CDR3aa: CASSFGLAGVNYEQYF; CDR3nt: TGTGCCAGCAGCTTTGGTCTAGCGGGAGTGAACTACGAGCAGTACTTC
j_gene: TRBJ2-5; abundance: once; d_gene: NA; v_gene: TRBV28; CDR3aa: CATGSPAQETQYF; CDR3nt: TGTGCCACAGGCAGTCCTGCCCAAGAGACCCAGTACTTC
j_gene: TRBJ2-7; abundance: NA; d_gene: NA; v_gene: TRBV6-1; CDR3aa: CASSEPRDKVYEQYF; CDR3nt: TGTGCCAGCAGTGAACCCCGGGACAAGGTCTACGAGCAGTACTTC
j_gene: TRBJ1-1; abundance: NA; d_gene: NA; v_gene: TRBV5-5; CDR3aa: CASSFGQLMNTEAFF; CDR3nt: TGTGCCAGCAGCTTCGGGCAGCTCATGAACACTGAAGCTTTCTTT
j_gene: TRBJ2-2; abundance: NA; d_gene: NA; v_gene: TRBV11-3; CDR3aa: CASSSPPTSGELFF; CDR3nt: TGTGCCAGCAGCTCACCCCCAACAAGTGGGGAGCTGTTTTTT
j_gene: TRBJ2-7; abundance: NA; d_gene: NA; v_gene: TRBV6-1; CDR3aa: CASSEMREQYF; CDR3nt: TGTGCCAGCAGTGAAATGCGGGAGCAGTACTTC
j_gene: TRBJ1-3; abundance: NA; d_gene: NA; v_gene: TRBV2; CDR3aa: CASSVGRSSGNTIYF; CDR3nt: TGTGCCAGCAGTGTCGGACGGAGCTCTGGAAACACCATATATTTT
j_gene: TRBJ1-1; abundance: NA; d_gene: NA; v_gene: TRBV5-6; CDR3aa: CASSLVTTEAFF; CDR3nt: TGTGCCAGCAGCTTGGTGACCACTGAAGCTTTCTTT
j_gene: TRBJ1-2; abundance: NA; d_gene: NA; v_gene: TRBV5-1; CDR3aa: CASSLTVDYGYTF; CDR3nt: TGCGCCAGCAGCTTGACGGTAGACTATGGCTACACCTTC
j_gene: TRBJ2-1; abundance: NA; d_gene: NA; v_gene: TRBV5-1; CDR3aa: CASSPGGVDWNEQFF; CDR3nt: TGCGCCAGCAGCCCGGGCGGGGTAGATTGGAATGAGCAGTTCTTC
j_gene: TRBJ2-1; abundance: NA; d_gene: NA; v_gene: TRBV9; CDR3aa: CASSAGGYYNEQFF; CDR3nt: TGTGCCAGCAGCGCCGGGGGTTACTACAATGAGCAGTTCTTC
j_gene: TRBJ2-6; abundance: NA; d_gene: NA; v_gene: TRBV5-1; CDR3aa: CASSFLSSGANVLTF; CDR3nt: TGCGCCAGCAGCTTTCTAAGCTCTGGGGCCAACGTCCTGACTTTC
j_gene: TRBJ2-7; abundance: NA; d_gene: TRBD1; v_gene: TRBV6-1; CDR3aa: CASSESNGWGQTTYEQYF; CDR3nt: TGTGCCAGCAGTGAATCGAATGGGTGGGGACAGACTACCTACGAGCAGTACTTC
j_gene: TRBJ2-3; abundance: NA; d_gene: TRBD2; v_gene: TRBV28; CDR3aa: CASSSGGGRRDTQYF; CDR3nt: TGTGCCAGCAGTTCCGGGGGCGGGAGGCGAGATACGCAGTATTTT
j_gene: TRBJ2-5; abundance: NA; d_gene: TRBD2; v_gene: TRBV28; CDR3aa: CATELAGVGDETQYF; CDR3nt: TGTGCCACCGAGCTAGCGGGAGTAGGCGATGAGACCCAGTACTTC
j_gene: TRBJ1-2; abundance: NA; d_gene: NA; v_gene: TRBV5-1; CDR3aa: CASSWGDRNYGYTF; CDR3nt: TGCGCCAGCAGCTGGGGGGACCGTAACTATGGCTACACCTTC
j_gene: TRBJ1-1; abundance: once; d_gene: NA; v_gene: TRBV9; CDR3aa: CASSVFEGNTEAFF; CDR3nt: TGTGCCAGCAGCGTATTCGAGGGGAACACTGAAGCTTTCTTT
j_gene: TRBJ2-1; abundance: NA; d_gene: TRBD2; v_gene: TRBV6-5; CDR3aa: CASRHTSAEQFF; CDR3nt: TGTGCCAGCAGGCACACTAGCGCAGAGCAGTTCTTC
j_gene: TRBJ2-1; abundance: NA; d_gene: NA; v_gene: TRBV21-1; CDR3aa: CASSKWMGEQFF; CDR3nt: TGTGCCAGCAGCAAATGGATGGGTGAGCAGTTCTTC
j_gene: TRBJ2-1; abundance: once; d_gene: NA; v_gene: TRBV5-1; CDR3aa: CASSLDRPDNEQFF; CDR3nt: TGCGCCAGCAGCTTGGACAGGCCAGACAATGAGCAGTTCTTC
j_gene: TRBJ2-1; abundance: NA; d_gene: NA; v_gene: TRBV10-1; CDR3aa: CASSELTRGEQFF; CDR3nt: TGCGCCAGCAGTGAGCTAACGCGCGGTGAGCAGTTCTTC
j_gene: TRBJ1-3; abundance: NA; d_gene: NA; v_gene: TRBV7-9; CDR3aa: CASSLGQVSGNTIYF; CDR3nt: TGTGCCAGCAGCTTAGGACAGGTCTCTGGAAACACCATATATTTT
j_gene: TRBJ2-1; abundance: NA; d_gene: TRBD2; v_gene: TRBV4-1; CDR3aa: CASSRVSGTPSANEQFF; CDR3nt: TGCGCCAGCAGCCGGGTAAGCGGGACGCCATCCGCGAATGAGCAGTTCTTC
j_gene: TRBJ2-5; abundance: NA; d_gene: NA; v_gene: TRBV2; CDR3aa: CASSEGQPAATQYF; CDR3nt: TGTGCCAGCAGTGAAGGGCAGCCAGCGGCGACCCAGTACTTC
j_gene: TRBJ2-1; abundance: NA; d_gene: NA; v_gene: TRBV18; CDR3aa: CASSLEDRHKHQFF; CDR3nt: TGTGCCAGCTCGCTCGAGGACAGACACAAGCATCAGTTCTTC
j_gene: TRBJ2-7; abundance: NA; d_gene: TRBD2; v_gene: TRBV18; CDR3aa: CASSPPSGTPYEQYF; CDR3nt: TGTGCCAGCTCACCACCTAGCGGGACCCCCTACGAGCAGTACTTC
j_gene: TRBJ2-3; abundance: NA; d_gene: NA; v_gene: TRBV10-1; CDR3aa: CASSGQFGGNPDTQYF; CDR3nt: TGCGCCAGCAGTGGTCAATTTGGGGGGAACCCAGATACGCAGTATTTT
j_gene: TRBJ2-1; abundance: NA; d_gene: TRBD2; v_gene: TRBV28; CDR3aa: CASSTTSGSRNEQFF; CDR3nt: TGTGCCAGCAGCACAACTAGCGGGAGTCGGAATGAGCAGTTCTTC